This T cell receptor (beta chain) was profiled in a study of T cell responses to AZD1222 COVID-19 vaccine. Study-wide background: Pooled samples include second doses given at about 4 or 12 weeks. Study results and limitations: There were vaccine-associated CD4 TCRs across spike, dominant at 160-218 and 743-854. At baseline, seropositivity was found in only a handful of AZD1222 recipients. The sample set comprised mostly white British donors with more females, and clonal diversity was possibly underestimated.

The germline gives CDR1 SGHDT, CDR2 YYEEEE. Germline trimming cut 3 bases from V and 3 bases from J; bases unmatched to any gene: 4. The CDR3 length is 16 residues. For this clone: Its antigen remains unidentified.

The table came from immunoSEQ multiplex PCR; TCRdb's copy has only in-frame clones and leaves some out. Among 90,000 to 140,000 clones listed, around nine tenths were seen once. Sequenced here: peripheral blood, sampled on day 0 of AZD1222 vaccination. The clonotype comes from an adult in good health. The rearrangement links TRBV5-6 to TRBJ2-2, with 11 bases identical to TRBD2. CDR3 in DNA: TGTGCCAGCAGCTCTTCTAGCGGGGGGCACACCGGGGAGCTGTTTTTT. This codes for CASSSSSGGHTGELFF.